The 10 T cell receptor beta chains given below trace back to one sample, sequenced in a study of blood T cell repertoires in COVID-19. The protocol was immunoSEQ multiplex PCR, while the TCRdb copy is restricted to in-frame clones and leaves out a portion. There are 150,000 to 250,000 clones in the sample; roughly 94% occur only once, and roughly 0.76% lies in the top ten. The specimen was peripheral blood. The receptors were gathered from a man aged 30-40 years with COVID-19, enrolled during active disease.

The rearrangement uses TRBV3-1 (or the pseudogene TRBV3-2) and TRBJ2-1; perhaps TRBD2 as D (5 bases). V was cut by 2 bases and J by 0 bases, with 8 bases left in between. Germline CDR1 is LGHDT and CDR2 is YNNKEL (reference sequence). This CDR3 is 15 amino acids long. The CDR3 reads CASSQSGSSYNEQFF. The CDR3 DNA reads TGTGCCAGCAGCCAAAGCGGTAGCTCCTACAATGAGCAGTTCTTC.

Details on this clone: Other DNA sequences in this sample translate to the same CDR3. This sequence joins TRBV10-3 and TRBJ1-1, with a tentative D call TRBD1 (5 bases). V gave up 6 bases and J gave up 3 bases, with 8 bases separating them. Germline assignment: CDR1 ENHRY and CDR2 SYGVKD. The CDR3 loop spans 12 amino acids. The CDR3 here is CAIRARDTEAFF. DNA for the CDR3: TGTGCCATCAGGGCCAGGGACACTGAAGCTTTCTTT.

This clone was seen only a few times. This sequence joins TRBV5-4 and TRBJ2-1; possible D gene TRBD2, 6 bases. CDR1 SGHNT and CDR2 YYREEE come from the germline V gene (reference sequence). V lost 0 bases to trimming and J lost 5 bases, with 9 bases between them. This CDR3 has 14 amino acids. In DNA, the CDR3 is TGTGCCAGCAGCTTGGATTGGGGGGACAATGAGCAGTTCTTC. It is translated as CASSLDWGDNEQFF.

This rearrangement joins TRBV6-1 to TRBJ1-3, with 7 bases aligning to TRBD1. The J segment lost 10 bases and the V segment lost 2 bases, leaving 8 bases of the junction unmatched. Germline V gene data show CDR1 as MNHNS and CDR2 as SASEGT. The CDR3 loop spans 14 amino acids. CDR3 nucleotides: TGTGCCAGCAGTGAACCATCAGGACAGGATACCATATATTTT. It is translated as CASSEPSGQDTIYF.

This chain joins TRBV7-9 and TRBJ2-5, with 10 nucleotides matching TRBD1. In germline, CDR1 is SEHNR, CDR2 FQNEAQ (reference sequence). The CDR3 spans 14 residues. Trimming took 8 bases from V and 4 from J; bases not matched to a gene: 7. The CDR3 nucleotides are TGTGCCAGCTTTCGGGACAGGGGATTAGAGACCCAGTACTTC. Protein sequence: CASFRDRGLETQYF.

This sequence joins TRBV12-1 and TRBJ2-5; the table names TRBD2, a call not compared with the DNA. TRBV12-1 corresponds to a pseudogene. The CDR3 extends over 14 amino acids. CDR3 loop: CASSPDGREETQYF. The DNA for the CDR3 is TGTGCCAGCAGTCCGGACGGCCGGGAGGAGACCCAGTACTTC.

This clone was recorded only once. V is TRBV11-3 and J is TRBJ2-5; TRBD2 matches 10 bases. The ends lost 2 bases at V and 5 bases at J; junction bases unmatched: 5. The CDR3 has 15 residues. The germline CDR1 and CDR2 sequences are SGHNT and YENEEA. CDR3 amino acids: CASSLRAGGIETQYF. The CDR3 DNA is TGTGCCAGCAGCTTACGAGCGGGGGGGATCGAGACCCAGTACTTC.

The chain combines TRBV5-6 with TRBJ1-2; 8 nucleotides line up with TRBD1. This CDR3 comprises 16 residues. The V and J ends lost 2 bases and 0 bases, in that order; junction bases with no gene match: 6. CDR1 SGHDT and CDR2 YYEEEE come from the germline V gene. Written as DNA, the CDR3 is TGTGCCAGCAGCTTCCAGGGGGCCGTAGCTAACTATGGCTACACCTTC. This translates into CASSFQGAVANYGYTF.

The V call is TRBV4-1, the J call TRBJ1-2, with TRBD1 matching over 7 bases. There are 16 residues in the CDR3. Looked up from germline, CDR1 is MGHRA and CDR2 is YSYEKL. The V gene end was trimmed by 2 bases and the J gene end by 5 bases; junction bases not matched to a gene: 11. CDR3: CASSQPQGSERYGYTF. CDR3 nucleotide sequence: TGCGCCAGCAGCCAACCACAGGGGTCTGAGAGATATGGCTACACCTTC.

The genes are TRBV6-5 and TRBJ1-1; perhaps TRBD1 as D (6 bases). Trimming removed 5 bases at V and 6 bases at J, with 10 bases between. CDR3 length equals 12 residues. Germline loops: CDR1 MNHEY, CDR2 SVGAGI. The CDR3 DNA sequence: TGTGCCAGCAGTAAACAGGGTTCTGAAGCTTTCTTT. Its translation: CASSKQGSEAFF.